This T cell receptor (beta chain) was documented in a study of cytomegalovirus exposure and HLA in healthy donors. Regarding the study as a whole: Reported performance of the classifier showed diagnosis of cytomegalovirus status with high specificity and sensitivity.

Trimming at V came to 0 bases and at J to 4 bases, leaving 2 bases not matched to a gene. Germline-derived CDR1 and CDR2 are SGHRS and YFSETQ. This CDR3 comprises 14 residues. Comment on this clone: Antigen unknown.

The PCR made use of 60 Vbeta and 13 Jbeta primers. Assay: immunoSEQ multiplex PCR; the TCRdb copy retains only in-frame clones and omits some. The table has some 97,000 clones, approximately 80% seen once. Material: PBMCs. This chain links TRBV5-1 with TRBJ2-5; TRBD2 aligns across 8 bases. The sequence derives from a woman aged 18 to 35 in good health and CMV-seronegative. DNA for the CDR3: TGCGCCAGCAGCTTGGGTGCGGGGGGAGAGACCCAGTACTTC. Its translation: CASSLGAGGETQYF.